The entry below gives a single TCR beta chain sequence along with its context. This clone showed up just once. What this receptor recognizes is not known. No base quality values were provided; no much bigger clone lies one nucleotide off. Trimming removed 1 base from V and 0 bases from J, leaving 16 bases between the germline ends. Spanning cysteine to phenylalanine, the CDR3 consists of 19 amino acids. Only the CDR3 DNA is retained, 57 bases long and in frame from the first base. According to the germline V gene, CDR1 reads MGHRA and CDR2 reads YSYEKL. TCRbeta CDR3 regions were amplified from genomic DNA by means of the immunoSEQ Assay, a bias-controlled multiplex PCR. Per the original workflow: The number of nucleated cells in each sample was estimated by amplification of reference gene primers within the assay. To quantify the absolute abundance of each unique TCRbeta CDR3 rearrangement, sequence reads were collapsed and filtered. For each sample, productive Simpson clonality was calculated as the square root of Simpson's diversity index across productive rearrangements. Imported from immuneACCESS, the table was reduced by TCRdb to in-frame sequences with V and J called. These copies leave out some clones; in studies compared against another copy, an unresolved V gene accounts for under half, and the cause of the remainder is not known. Clonal size and the V and J genes are those of that table, whereas D and trimming came from the DNA. Present in this sample are fewer than 500,000 clones, 85% to 90% of which were seen just once. The top ten hold 0.8% to 0.85% of the sample.

This sample stems from a study of blood T cell repertoires in COVID-19 (dated by TCRdb to about 2020). A note on the overall study: Samples from collaborators originated in the United States, Italy and Spain and spanned both the acute and convalescent phases of COVID-19. The material from the prospective study consisted of cDNA or gDNA derived from T cells, B-cell-depleted T cells, or PBMCs. The dataset comprised deeply sampled blood TCRbeta repertoires from subjects exposed to, actively infected with, or recovered from COVID-19. The repertoires were released in a freely available public database intended as a resource for research on the immune response to SARS-CoV-2. The samples were drawn from the first 160 participants of the ongoing ImmuneRACE study and from roughly 1,300 subjects provided by 6 global collaborators. Sample metadata almost always included a de-identified subject ID, COVID-19 status, age in years and sex. Where available, HLA class I and class II types were taken from metadata supplied by the sample provider and were not determined by assay-based typing.

One collaborating source in Seattle enrolled patients during active infection and followed them longitudinally through the course of disease. Whole blood was collected in K2EDTA tubes by collaborating institutions according to the institutions' own protocols. Collaborator samples were shipped for TCRbeta analysis as frozen whole blood, isolated PBMCs, or DNA extracted from either sample type. The full study reports these points: Clinical and demographic metadata were provided uncurated, with the amount varying by source and participant.

The chain is encoded by TRBV4-1 joined to TRBJ1-6; TRBD1 is a possible D gene, resting on 6 matching bases. The sequencing sample was made of peripheral blood. This receptor was taken from a young man with COVID-19, enrolled during active disease. The CDR3 region reads CASSQGFAGTSSYNSPLHF. Read as DNA, the sequence is TGCGCCAGCAGCCAAGGCTTTGCCGGGACAAGCTCCTATAATTCACCCCTCCACTTT.